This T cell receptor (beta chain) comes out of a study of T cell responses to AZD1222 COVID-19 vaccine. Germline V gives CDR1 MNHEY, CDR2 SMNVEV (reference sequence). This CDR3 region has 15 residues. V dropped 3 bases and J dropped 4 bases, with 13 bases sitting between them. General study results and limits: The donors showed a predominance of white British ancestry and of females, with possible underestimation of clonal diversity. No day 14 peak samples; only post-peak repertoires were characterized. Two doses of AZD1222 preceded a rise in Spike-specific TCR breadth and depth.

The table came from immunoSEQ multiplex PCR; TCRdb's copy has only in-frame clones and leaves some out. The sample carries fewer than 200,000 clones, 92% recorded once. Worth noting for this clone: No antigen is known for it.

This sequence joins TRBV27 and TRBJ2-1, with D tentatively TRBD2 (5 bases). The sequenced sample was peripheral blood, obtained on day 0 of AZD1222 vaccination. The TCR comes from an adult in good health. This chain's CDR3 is CASSFVLEGYNEQFF. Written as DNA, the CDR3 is TGTGCCAGCAGTTTTGTTCTTGAGGGTTACAATGAGCAGTTCTTC.